Detailed here is one T cell receptor beta chain. This CDR3 is built from 16 residues. The germline CDR1 and CDR2 sequences are MNHEY and SVGAGI. V lost 0 bases, J lost 2 bases, and 10 bases lay in between. The data are from a study of T cell changes during pregnancy in multiple sclerosis. Data came from immunoSEQ multiplex PCR; TCRdb stores just in-frame clones and leaves some out. The sample has approximately 63,000 clones; 85% to 95% are singletons. This chain uses TRBV6-5 with TRBJ2-2; tentative D call: TRBD2 (6 bases). This material consisted of peripheral blood, taken in the third trimester of pregnancy. This TCR was recovered from a female donor in good health, enrolled as a control in a pregnancy study. In DNA form, the CDR3 reads TGTGCCAGCAGTTACTCGCGGGCGGGAAACACCGGGGAGCTGTTTTTT. Its protein is CASSYSRAGNTGELFF.